This T cell receptor beta chain was identified during a study of blood T cell repertoires in COVID-19. Libraries were prepared by immunoSEQ multiplex PCR; TCRdb keeps only in-frame clonotypes and omits some of them. The sample yields 45,000 to 60,000 clones, around 73% seen once. Per the germline V gene, CDR1 is SGDLS and CDR2 is YYNGEE. CDR3 length equals 14 residues. V was clipped by 1 base and J by 2 bases; unmatched bases: 1. The receptor's source is a woman in her fifties or sixties with acute COVID-19. The sequenced material came from PBMCs or T cells enriched from blood (not recorded which). The chain recombines TRBV9 with TRBJ2-3; TRBD2 aligns across 7 bases. CDR3 residues: CASSVRDYTDTQYF. CDR3 sequence (DNA): TGTGCCAGCAGCGTAAGGGACTACACAGATACGCAGTATTTT.